This TCR beta chain was sequenced in a study of beta chain features in type 1 diabetes. This clone has only a few counts. Its antigen is undetermined. This sample also contains other DNA sequences that code for the same CDR3. The isolated RNA, all of it, was reverse transcribed, so expressed TCRB transcripts were what got sequenced. Repertoires were generated with immunoSEQ multiplex PCR, while TCRdb's copy carries only in-frame clones and drops some. The profile covers 300,000 or so clones, with roughly 8.8% appearing a single time and over 0.95% taken by the ten largest. Looked up from germline, CDR1 is SGHVS and CDR2 is FNYEAQ. J was trimmed by 2 bases and V by 6 bases; bases with no gene match: 5. The CDR3 length is 15 residues. Study conclusions and caveats: Moderately but significantly shorter TCRB CDR3s were found in Type 1 diabetes patients in all four CD4+ subsets. For type 1 diabetes patients, VDJ junctions showed fewer insertions and more deletions.

The single heparinised draw taken from each donor contained around 100 mL of blood on average. The sequence was collected from a young man with type 1 diabetes. The chain joins TRBV7-6 to TRBJ2-5, with 11 bases that match TRBD2. Input material: central memory CD4+ T cells from blood. DNA of the CDR3: TGTGCCAGCAGTCTAACTAGCGGGGGACAAGAGACCCAGTACTTC. This codes for CASSLTSGGQETQYF.